Listed below are T cell receptor beta chains from one sample, sequenced in a study of blood T cell dynamics during melanoma immunotherapy. Using immunoSEQ multiplex PCR, the repertoire was profiled, and TCRdb retains in-frame clones only, with some absent. The data hold about 15,000 clones, with approximately 81% observed a single time. The source material was blood, sampled from a patient treated with checkpoint blockade. These receptors were obtained from a human donor with melanoma. Each CDR3 is given with its conserved first and last residue. A D gene is named only where the DNA matches it firmly. The size of a clone is reported for some rows only, either as once, few or many, or as a class for expanded clones.

cdr3_nt cdr3_aa clone_size j_call d_call v_call
TGCAGCGTTGGGGGACAGGGGATATACGAGCAGTACTTC CSVGGQGIYEQYF . TRBJ2-7 TRBD1 TRBV29-1
TGTGCCAGCAGTGAAGTGGGGCCTCTCAGCGAGCAGTACTTC CASSEVGPLSEQYF . TRBJ2-7 . TRBV2
TGTGCCAGCAGGTCTAGCGCGAAAGGACTGGCGGATTACGAGCAGTACTTC CASRSSAKGLADYEQYF once TRBJ2-7 . TRBV7-8
TGTGCCAGCAGTTATACAGGGGAGGGACAGCCCCAGCATTTT CASSYTGEGQPQHF few TRBJ1-5 TRBD1 TRBV6-1
TGTGCCAGTAGTACGGGACAGGGGGGCACAGATACGCAGTATTTT CASSTGQGGTDTQYF . TRBJ2-3 TRBD1 TRBV19
TGTGCCAGCAGCTACGGGGACAGGGGCACTGAAGCTTTCTTT CASSYGDRGTEAFF . TRBJ1-1 TRBD1 TRBV7-8
TGCGCCAGCAGCTGGGGCTCTGGGGCCAACGTCCTGACTTTC CASSWGSGANVLTF . TRBJ2-6 . TRBV5-1
TGTGCCAGCAGTACGTCCTCAGGGGAGAAGGACTATGGCTACACCTTC CASSTSSGEKDYGYTF . TRBJ1-2 . TRBV27
TGTGCCAGCTCACCACAGACAGGGCTGGGCGAGCAGTACTTC CASSPQTGLGEQYF . TRBJ2-7 TRBD1 TRBV18
TGTGCCAGCAGCTTGACCTTTCACAGGTTCACCGGGGAGCTGTTTTTT CASSLTFHRFTGELFF . TRBJ2-2 . TRBV11-2
TGCGCCAGCAGCTTAGGGGACAGCTCAGATACGCAGTATTTT CASSLGDSSDTQYF . TRBJ2-3 TRBD1 TRBV5-1
TGTGCCAGCAGTGAGGGGGCTAACACTGAAGCTTTCTTT CASSEGANTEAFF . TRBJ1-1 . TRBV6-1
TGTGCCAGCAGTTACCTAGCGGGGGGGCCCCAAGAGACCCAGTACTTC CASSYLAGGPQETQYF . TRBJ2-5 TRBD2 TRBV6-6
TGTGCCAGTAGAAACCTAGCGCGGCAAGAGACCCAGTACTTC CASRNLARQETQYF . TRBJ2-5 . TRBV6-1
TGTGCCAGCAGTTCTCCGGGACAGGGGATCAACGAGCAGTACTTC CASSSPGQGINEQYF . TRBJ2-7 TRBD1 TRBV28
TGTGCCACCAGCAAAAAGACAGGGGTCCTGGGCAATGAGCAGTTCTTC CATSKKTGVLGNEQFF . TRBJ2-1 TRBD1 TRBV15
TGTGCCAGCAGTGATTGGGGCCAGGGTGGGACCCAGTACTTC CASSDWGQGGTQYF . TRBJ2-5 . TRBV2
TGTGCCAGCAGGACGGGTTATAATTCACCCCTCCACTTT CASRTGYNSPLHF . TRBJ1-6 . TRBV2
TGTGCCAGCAGCGAGTTAGACAGGGTGGGAGGCTACACCTTC CASSELDRVGGYTF few TRBJ1-2 TRBD1 TRBV9
TGTGCCAGCAGTGCCCTTTTAACCGGGACAGGGACCCAAGAGACCCAGTACTTC CASSALLTGTGTQETQYF . TRBJ2-5 TRBD1 TRBV2
TGTGCCAGCAGTTTCCCCCTCGTGAGACGGGGGAGCTCCTACAATGAGCAGTTCTTC CASSFPLVRRGSSYNEQFF . TRBJ2-1 . TRBV28
TGTGCCAGCAGCGAGAGCGGGGGCCCGAGTCGGGGTACGCAGTATTTT CASSESGGPSRGTQYF few TRBJ2-3 TRBD2 TRBV7-3
TGTGCCATCAGTGATCCGGGACGGATGTATGGCTACACCTTC CAISDPGRMYGYTF . TRBJ1-2 . TRBV10-3
TGTGCCAGCAGGACGACAGGGACCGACGAGCAGTACTTC CASRTTGTDEQYF . TRBJ2-7 TRBD1 TRBV6-1
TGTGCCAGCAGCCGGATTCTAGCGGGGCACGGGGAGCTGTTTTTT CASSRILAGHGELFF . TRBJ2-2 TRBD2 TRBV7-6
TGTGCCAGTAGTACACAGGGGGCAGGTCAGCCCCAGCATTTT CASSTQGAGQPQHF . TRBJ1-5 TRBD1 TRBV19
TGTGCCAGCAGCTGGGAGACAGGTTCAGCACCATTCACCATATATTTT CASSWETGSAPFTIYF . TRBJ1-3 . TRBV11-2
TGTGCCAGCAGCTTCCGCGGGAAAATCACAGATACGCAGTATTTT CASSFRGKITDTQYF . TRBJ2-3 . TRBV5-6
TGTGCCAGCAGCAAAGGGGACGTCGACAGGGTAAGGAAGAGGTGCTATGGCTACACCTTC CASSKGDVDRVRKRCYGYTF few TRBJ1-2 . TRBV21-1
TGTGCCACCAGCAGAGCCACGCTCAAGATCTACGAGCAGTACTTC CATSRATLKIYEQYF . TRBJ2-7 . TRBV15
TGTGCCAGCAGTCTAGCACCTGCGGGACTTCTTACCAGGGACTTT CASSLAPAGLLTRDF once TRBJ1-6 . TRBV28
TGTGCCATCAAATACAGGTTAGTCCGGGGTACAGATACGCAGTATTTT CAIKYRLVRGTDTQYF . TRBJ2-3 . TRBV10-3
TGTGCCAGCAGTCGTGGCGGGGGCACAAAGGAGCAGTACTTC CASSRGGGTKEQYF . TRBJ2-7 . TRBV6-5
TGTGCCAGCAGTTCTCCTTCAGGGGGTAGTGGAAACACCATATATTTT CASSSPSGGSGNTIYF . TRBJ1-3 TRBD1 TRBV28
TGTGCCAGCAGCCACCGAACCGCAAGCTCCGGAAACACCATATATTTT CASSHRTASSGNTIYF . TRBJ1-3 . TRBV4-2
TGTGCCAGCAGCTTGTATGGTTTCCCGCCTGGGGCCAACGTCCTGACTTTC CASSLYGFPPGANVLTF . TRBJ2-6 . TRBV5-4
TGTGCCAGCACCCCGGGACAGTTTAACACTGAAGCTTTCTTT CASTPGQFNTEAFF . TRBJ1-1 TRBD1 TRBV28
TGTGCCTGGAGTGTGACAGGGCCACAGTACTTC CAWSVTGPQYF . TRBJ2-7 TRBD1 TRBV30
TGTGCTAGTGGTTTGCCCCGGAGTCGAGGGACTGAAGCTTTCTTT CASGLPRSRGTEAFF medium-sized TRBJ1-1 . TRBV12-5
TGTGCCAGCAGTTTGTCTAGCGGGGGTTTTTTCAGCAATGAGCAGTTCTTC CASSLSSGGFFSNEQFF . TRBJ2-1 TRBD2 TRBV28
TGCGCCAGCAGCTTGCGAGGGGGAGCCACCTACGAGCAGTACTTC CASSLRGGATYEQYF . TRBJ2-7 . TRBV5-1
TGTGCCAGCACCAAGGACTCGAGTAGCAATCAGCCCCAGCATTTT CASTKDSSSNQPQHF . TRBJ1-5 . TRBV2
TGTGCCAGCAGTCTCGATCGAGGGGATTATAGCAATCAGCCCCAGCATTTT CASSLDRGDYSNQPQHF . TRBJ1-5 . TRBV28
TGTGCCAGTAGTACCGGACTGAATTCACCCCTCCACTTT CASSTGLNSPLHF . TRBJ1-6 . TRBV19
TGTGCCAGTAGCACGGGACAAAGATCCTACAATGAGCAGTTCTTC CASSTGQRSYNEQFF . TRBJ2-1 . TRBV19
TGTGCCAGCAGTGAAGTTAGGGGCTATAAAGAGACCCAGTACTTC CASSEVRGYKETQYF . TRBJ2-5 . TRBV2
TGTGCCAGCAGCCGCAACAGGGTCAGCAACTATGGCTACACCTTC CASSRNRVSNYGYTF once TRBJ1-2 . TRBV11-2
TGTGCCAGCAGCGGGCAGACTAGCGTGGGGAATGAGCAGTTCTTC CASSGQTSVGNEQFF . TRBJ2-1 TRBD2 TRBV9
TGTGCCAGCAGTTTCCGAGGGACAGCTCAGCCCCAGCATTTT CASSFRGTAQPQHF . TRBJ1-5 TRBD1 TRBV6-5
TGTGCCAGCAGTAACCGGGACAGGGAGGTCATGGAGACCCAGTACTTC CASSNRDREVMETQYF few TRBJ2-5 TRBD1 TRBV27